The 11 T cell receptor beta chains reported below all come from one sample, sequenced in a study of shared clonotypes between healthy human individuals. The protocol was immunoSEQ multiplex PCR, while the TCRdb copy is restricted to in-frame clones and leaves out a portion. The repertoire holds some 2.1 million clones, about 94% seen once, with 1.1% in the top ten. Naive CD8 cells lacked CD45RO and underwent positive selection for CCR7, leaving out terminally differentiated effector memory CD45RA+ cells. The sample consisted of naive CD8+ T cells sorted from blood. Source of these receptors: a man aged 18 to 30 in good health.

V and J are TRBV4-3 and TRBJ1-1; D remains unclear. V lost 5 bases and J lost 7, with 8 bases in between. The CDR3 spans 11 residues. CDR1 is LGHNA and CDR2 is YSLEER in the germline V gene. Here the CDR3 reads CASSKAGEAFF. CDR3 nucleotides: TGCGCCAGCAGCAAAGCTGGTGAAGCTTTCTTT.

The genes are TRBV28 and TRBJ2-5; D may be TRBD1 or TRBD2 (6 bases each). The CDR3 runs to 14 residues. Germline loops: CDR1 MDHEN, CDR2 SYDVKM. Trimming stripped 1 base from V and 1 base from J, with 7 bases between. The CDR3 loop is CASSLSGAQETQYF. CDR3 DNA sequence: TGTGCCAGCAGTTTATCGGGGGCCCAAGAGACCCAGTACTTC. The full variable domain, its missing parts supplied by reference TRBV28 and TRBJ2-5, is DVKVTQSSRYLVKRTGEKVFLECVQDMDHENMFWYRQDPGLGLRLIYFSYDVKMKEKGDIPEGYSVSREKKERFSLILESASTNQTSMYLCASSLSGAQETQYFGPGTRLLVL.

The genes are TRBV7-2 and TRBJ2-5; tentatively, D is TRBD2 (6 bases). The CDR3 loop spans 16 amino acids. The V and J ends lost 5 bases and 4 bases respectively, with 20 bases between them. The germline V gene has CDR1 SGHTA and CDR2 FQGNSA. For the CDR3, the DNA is TGTGCCAGCAGCCCCGAAGAGGAGGGCCTGGGAGAGACCCAGTACTTC. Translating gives CASSPEEEGLGETQYF.

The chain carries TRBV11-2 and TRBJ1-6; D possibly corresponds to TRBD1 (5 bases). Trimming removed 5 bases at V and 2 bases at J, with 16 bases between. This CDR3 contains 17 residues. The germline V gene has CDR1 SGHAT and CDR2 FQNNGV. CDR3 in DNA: TGTGCCAGCAGCCCCGCGGAGGAGGGGACCTATAATTCACCCCTCCACTTT. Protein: CASSPAEEGTYNSPLHF. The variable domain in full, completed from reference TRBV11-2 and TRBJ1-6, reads EAGVAQSPRYKIIEKRQSVAFWCNPISGHATLYWYQQILGQGPKLLIQFQNNGVVDDSQLPKDRFSAERLKGVDSTLKIQPAKLEDSAVYLCASSPAEEGTYNSPLHFGNGTRLTVT.

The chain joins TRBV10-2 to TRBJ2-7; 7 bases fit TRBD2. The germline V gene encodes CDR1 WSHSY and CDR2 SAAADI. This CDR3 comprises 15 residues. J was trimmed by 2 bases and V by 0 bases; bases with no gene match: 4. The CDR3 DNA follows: TGCGCCAGCAGTGAGTCTTGGGGGGGTCCCTACGAGCAGTACTTC. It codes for CASSESWGGPYEQYF.

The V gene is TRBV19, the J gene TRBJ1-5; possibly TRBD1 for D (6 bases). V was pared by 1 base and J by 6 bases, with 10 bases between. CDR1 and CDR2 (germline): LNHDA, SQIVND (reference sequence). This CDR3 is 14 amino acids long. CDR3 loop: CASSIGTVVQPQHF. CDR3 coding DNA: TGTGCCAGTAGTATAGGGACAGTCGTTCAGCCCCAGCATTTT.

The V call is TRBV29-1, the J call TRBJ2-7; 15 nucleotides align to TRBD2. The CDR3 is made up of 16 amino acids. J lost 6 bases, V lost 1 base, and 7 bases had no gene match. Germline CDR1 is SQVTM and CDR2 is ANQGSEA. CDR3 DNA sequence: TGCAGCGTTGAAGGGACTAGCGGGGGGGCGGCGATCGAGCAGTACTTC. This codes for CSVEGTSGGAAIEQYF.

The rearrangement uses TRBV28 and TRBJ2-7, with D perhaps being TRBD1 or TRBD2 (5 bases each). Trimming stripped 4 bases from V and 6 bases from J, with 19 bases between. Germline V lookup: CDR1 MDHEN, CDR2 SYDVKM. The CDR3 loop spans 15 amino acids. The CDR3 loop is CASSWGSGPRGEQYF. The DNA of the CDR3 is TGTGCCAGCAGTTGGGGGAGTGGACCGCGTGGCGAGCAGTACTTC.

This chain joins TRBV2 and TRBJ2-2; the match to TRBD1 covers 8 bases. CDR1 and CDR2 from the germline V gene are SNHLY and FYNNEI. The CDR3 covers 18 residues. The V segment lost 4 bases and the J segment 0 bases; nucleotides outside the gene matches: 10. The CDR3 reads CASSAPTDRAANTGELFF. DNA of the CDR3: TGTGCCAGCAGTGCCCCTACGGACAGGGCCGCGAACACCGGGGAGCTGTTTTTT.

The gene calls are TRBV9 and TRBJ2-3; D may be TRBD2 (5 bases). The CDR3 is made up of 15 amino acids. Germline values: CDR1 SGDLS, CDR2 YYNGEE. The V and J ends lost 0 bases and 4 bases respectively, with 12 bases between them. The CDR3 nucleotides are TGTGCCAGCAGCGTAGGGATCCTAGCTCCAGATACGCAGTATTTT. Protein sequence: CASSVGILAPDTQYF.

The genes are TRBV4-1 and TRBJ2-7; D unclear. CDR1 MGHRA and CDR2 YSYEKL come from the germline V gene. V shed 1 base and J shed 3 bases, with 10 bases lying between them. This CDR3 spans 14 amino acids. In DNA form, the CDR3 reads TGCGCCAGCAGCCAAGTAGACGTAGGCTACGAGCAGTACTTC. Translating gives CASSQVDVGYEQYF.